The 29 T cell receptor beta chains in this list originate from one sample, sequenced in a study of beta chain features in type 1 diabetes. The whole isolated RNA underwent reverse transcription, so sequencing captured expressed TCRB transcripts. The table came from immunoSEQ multiplex PCR; TCRdb's copy has only in-frame clones and leaves some out. Of approximately 300,000 clones in the sample, roughly 11% were seen once. Sample: naive CD4+ T cells from blood. Receptors were obtained from a woman aged 25 to 39 in good health.

This sequence joins TRBV18 and TRBJ2-5; D remains unclear. CDR3 length equals 14 residues. V was trimmed by 3 bases and J by 5 bases, leaving 13 bases between them. The germline CDR1 and CDR2 sequences are KGHSH and LQKENI. This CDR3 reads CASSPRSARETQYF. The CDR3 DNA reads as TGTGCCAGCTCACCGCGCAGCGCGAGGGAGACCCAGTACTTC.

The CDR3 DNA follows: TGTGCCAGCTCATTAAACCCCGGGACAGGGGGCCGGGAGACCCAGTACTTC. It specifies CASSLNPGTGGRETQYF. The rearrangement links TRBV18 to TRBJ2-5; 12 positions agree with TRBD1. The CDR3 consists of 17 residues. Germline assignment: CDR1 KGHSH and CDR2 LQKENI. V shed 5 bases, J shed 5 bases, and the junction held 12 bases outside the gene matches.

The V and J genes are TRBV25-1 and TRBJ2-1; 7 bases map to TRBD2. CDR3 length equals 15 residues. Trimming cost V 6 bases and J 0 bases; bases outside gene matches: 5. In germline, CDR1 is MGHDK, CDR2 SYGVNS. The DNA of the CDR3 is TGTGCCAGCAGCTCAGCGGGATCCTCCTACAATGAGCAGTTCTTC. This gives the protein CASSSAGSSYNEQFF.

The gene calls are TRBV7-2 and TRBJ1-2, with 7 bases lining up with TRBD1. V was clipped by 5 bases and J by 6 bases; unmatched bases: 3. Per the germline V gene, CDR1 is SGHTA and CDR2 is FQGNSA. This CDR3 has 12 residues. CDR3 sequence: CASSRQGDGYTF. In DNA form, the CDR3 reads TGTGCCAGCAGCCGACAGGGCGATGGCTACACCTTC.

This clone was observed a handful of times. The V and J genes are TRBV7-2 and TRBJ2-3, with D tentatively TRBD2 (5 bases). CDR3 size: 16 residues. Trimming took 1 base from V and 3 from J, leaving 14 bases between them. Germline V gene lookup returns CDR1 SGHTA and CDR2 FQGNSA. The CDR3 region is CASSLEASPSTDTQYF. The CDR3 nucleotides are TGTGCCAGCAGCTTAGAGGCTAGCCCCTCGACAGATACGCAGTATTTT.

This clone has only a few counts. The chain is built from TRBV27 and TRBJ2-7; D possibly corresponds to TRBD2 (5 bases). The length of the CDR3 is 14 residues. CDR1 is MNHEY, CDR2 SMNVEV, per germline (reference sequence). The germline V and J ends were trimmed by 7 bases and 7 bases, with 20 bases remaining between them. The CDR3 DNA reads as TGTGCCAGCACCTTAAGGTACAGAACGGGAGAGCAGTACTTC. It encodes CASTLRYRTGEQYF.

This clone was counted a few times. The chain combines TRBV7-2 with TRBJ1-5; tentative D call: TRBD1 (5 bases). V was shortened by 2 bases and J by 7 bases, with 12 bases between the two germline ends. Germline loops: CDR1 SGHTA, CDR2 FQGNSA. The CDR3 extends over 14 amino acids. The CDR3 DNA reads as TGTGCCAGCAGCTTATGGGGGGTGGGACAGCCCCAGCATTTT. Translation: CASSLWGVGQPQHF.

The chain recombines TRBV9 with TRBJ2-7, with 9 positions matching TRBD2. The CDR3 consists of 15 residues. Germline trimming cut 3 bases from V and 2 bases from J; bases unmatched to any gene: 6. Germline CDR1 and CDR2: SGDLS and YYNGEE. The CDR3 reads CASSAGTSSAYEQYF. CDR3 DNA sequence: TGTGCCAGCAGCGCAGGGACTAGCAGCGCCTACGAGCAGTACTTC.

The rearrangement uses TRBV2 and TRBJ2-5, with unresolved D. CDR1 and CDR2 from the germline V gene are SNHLY and FYNNEI. This CDR3 is 12 amino acids long. V was pared by 2 bases and J by 3 bases, with 4 bases between. The CDR3 DNA sequence: TGTGCCAGCAGTGAAACGGAAGAGACCCAGTACTTC. This translates into CASSETEETQYF.

This clone was observed a handful of times. In DNA form, the CDR3 reads TGTGCCAGTAGTATAGATCTGGCTAGCGGGAGGTATGAGCAGTTCTTC. It codes for CASSIDLASGRYEQFF. The rearrangement uses TRBV19 and TRBJ2-1, with TRBD2 identical over 11 bases. V was pared by 0 bases and J by 8 bases, with 6 bases of the junction left unmatched. The CDR3 contains 16 residues. Germline V gene lookup returns CDR1 LNHDA and CDR2 SQIVND (reference sequence).

This clone was seen a few times. The rearrangement uses TRBV11-3 and TRBJ1-1; weak D call: TRBD1 (5 bases). Trimming took 11 bases from V and 0 from J, leaving 16 bases between them. The germline V gene has CDR1 SGHNT and CDR2 YENEEA. This CDR3 is 14 amino acids long. The CDR3 bases are TGTGCCTCCCAGGCTGGGGGGATGAACACTGAAGCTTTCTTT. Encoded protein: CASQAGGMNTEAFF.

This clone occurred a few times. The chain combines TRBV30 with TRBJ2-2, with unresolved D. The CDR3 covers 11 residues. Trimming shortened V by 4 bases and J by 6 bases, and 6 bases separated the two germline ends. Germline values: CDR1 GTSNPN, CDR2 SVGIG (reference sequence). CDR3 in amino acids: CAWTVSGELFF. The CDR3 bases are TGTGCCTGGACAGTCTCCGGGGAGCTGTTTTTT.

This clone appeared a few times. The chain uses TRBV18 and TRBJ2-1; 14 bases line up with TRBD2. Germline V gene sequence: CDR1 KGHSH, CDR2 LQKENI. Germline trimming cut 5 bases from V and 3 bases from J; bases unmatched to any gene: 6. The CDR3 sequence is 17 residues long. The CDR3 loop reads CASSVRTSGRIYNEQFF. The CDR3 DNA reads TGTGCCAGCTCAGTACGGACTAGCGGGAGGATCTACAATGAGCAGTTCTTC.

This rearrangement joins TRBV10-3 to TRBJ2-6; D unresolved. Trimming cost V 7 bases and J 2 bases, with 6 bases left between them. CDR3 length: 13 amino acids. Germline V gene lookup returns CDR1 ENHRY and CDR2 SYGVKD. The CDR3 is CAITPAGANVLTF. The CDR3 DNA reads TGTGCCATCACTCCGGCTGGGGCCAACGTCCTGACTTTC.

The rearrangement uses TRBV7-9 and TRBJ1-4, with 8 nucleotides matching TRBD1. The CDR3 is made up of 14 amino acids. Germline lookup yields CDR1 SEHNR and CDR2 FQNEAQ (reference sequence). V was clipped by 2 bases and J by 10 bases; unmatched bases: 6. CDR3 protein: CASSLSQGAVKLFF. In DNA, the CDR3 is TGTGCCAGCAGCTTAAGTCAGGGGGCGGTAAAACTGTTTTTT.

The chain uses TRBV5-6 and TRBJ2-5; TRBD2 matches at 12 bases. Trimming cost V 4 bases and J 5 bases; bases outside gene matches: 6. CDR1 and CDR2 from the germline V gene are SGHDT and YYEEEE. This CDR3 is built from 15 residues. In nucleotides, the CDR3 is TGTGCCAGCAGCGGGACTAGCGGGTTGTCGGAGACCCAGTACTTC. Its protein product is CASSGTSGLSETQYF. Complete variable domain (other parts from reference TRBV5-6 and TRBJ2-5): DAGVTQSPTHLIKTRGQQVTLRCSPKSGHDTVSWYQQALGQGPQFIFQYYEEEERQRGNFPDRFSGHQFPNYSSELNVNALLLGDSALYLCASSGTSGLSETQYFGPGTRLLVL.

This clone was counted only a few times. This chain connects TRBV6-5 to TRBJ2-3; TRBD2 aligns across 7 bases. J lost 5 bases, V lost 7 bases, and 9 bases had no gene match. Germline V gene sequence: CDR1 MNHEY, CDR2 SVGAGI. This CDR3 is 14 amino acids long. CDR3 loop: CASNPAGRRDTQYF. The CDR3 DNA reads as TGTGCCAGCAACCCAGCGGGGCGGAGAGATACGCAGTATTTT.

This clone was seen once. The chain carries TRBV18 and TRBJ2-7, with 7 bases identical to TRBD2. The CDR3 has 15 residues. Unmatched junction bases numbered 13, after V lost 6 bases and J lost 5 bases. Germline CDR1 and CDR2: KGHSH and LQKENI. CDR3 nucleotide sequence: TGTGCCAGCTCCGCGAAGATCGGGACTACAGACGAGCAGTACTTC. Translation gives CASSAKIGTTDEQYF.

This clone was counted a few times. The V and J genes are TRBV29-1 and TRBJ2-1, with 15 bases aligning to TRBD2. CDR1 and CDR2 (germline): SQVTM, ANQGSEA. CDR3 size: 14 residues. The trim removed 7 bases at V and 9 bases at J, leaving 7 bases unmatched. The CDR3 reads CSARTSGRATEQFF. CDR3 nucleotides: TGCAGCGCTCGGACTAGCGGGAGGGCCACTGAGCAGTTCTTC.

The chain is built from TRBV23-1 and TRBJ1-2; D might be TRBD1 (6 bases). TRBV23-1 is reported as an ORF; its role is uncertain. The CDR3 has 12 residues. Trimming stripped 7 bases from V and 7 bases from J, with 13 bases between. The CDR3 DNA reads as TGCGCCAGCACAGGGCAGGGGTTTGGCTACACCTTC. The encoded protein is CASTGQGFGYTF.

The chain recombines TRBV30 with TRBJ2-5, with 7 bases that match TRBD2. The junction had 9 bases not matched to a gene; V was cut back by 4 bases and J by 4 bases. The CDR3 extends over 14 amino acids. Germline V gene sequence: CDR1 GTSNPN, CDR2 SVGIG (reference sequence). The CDR3 sequence: CAWNKAGALETQYF. The DNA of the CDR3 is TGTGCCTGGAATAAGGCGGGAGCGCTAGAGACCCAGTACTTC. Complete variable domain (other parts from reference TRBV30 and TRBJ2-5): SQTIHQWPATLVQPVGSPLSLECTVEGTSNPNLYWYRQAAGRGLQLLFYSVGIGQISSEVPQNLSASRPQDRQFILSSKKLLLSDSGFYLCAWNKAGALETQYFGPGTRLLVL.

In its sample, this clone was seen a few times. The CDR3 DNA follows: TGTGCCAGCAGCGTAGCTTGGCTAGCGAGAGCGGAGACCCAGTACTTC. This codes for CASSVAWLARAETQYF. This sequence joins TRBV9 and TRBJ2-5, with D perhaps TRBD2 (6 bases). Germline V gives CDR1 SGDLS, CDR2 YYNGEE. V was pared by 0 bases and J by 5 bases, with 17 bases between. The CDR3 consists of 16 residues.

This clone was detected only a few times. This sequence joins TRBV23-1 and TRBJ2-1; perhaps TRBD1 as D (6 bases). TRBV23-1 falls under the ORF class, with uncertain function. CDR3 length equals 13 residues. V lost 8 bases and J 2 bases, leaving 10 bases between the germline ends. This CDR3 is CASPRDTYNEQFF. CDR3 bases: TGCGCCAGCCCCAGGGACACCTACAATGAGCAGTTCTTC.

This clone was counted between two and nine times. The chain employs TRBV28 and TRBJ2-7; possibly TRBD1 for D (6 bases). Germline CDR1 reads MDHEN; CDR2 reads SYDVKM. CDR3 length: 11 residues. The CDR3 region has the DNA TGTGCTACAGGGTCTATGCACGAGCAGTACTTC. It is translated as CATGSMHEQYF.

This clone was detected a few times. The rearrangement joins TRBV6-5 to TRBJ1-1; TRBD1 is a possible D gene (5 bases). The CDR3 loop spans 14 amino acids. Germline CDR1 and CDR2: MNHEY and SVGAGI. Trimming shortened V by 2 bases and J by 8 bases, and 15 bases separated the two germline ends. The CDR3 sequence is CASSYTNLGLEAFF. CDR3 sequence (DNA): TGTGCCAGCAGTTACACGAATTTGGGGCTCGAAGCTTTCTTT.

The chain joins TRBV21-1 to TRBJ2-5; TRBD2, the table's D call, was not compared with the DNA. TRBV21-1 is a documented pseudogene. The CDR3 length is 16 residues. CDR3 sequence: CASGKPGLAGKETQYF. DNA for the CDR3: TGTGCCAGCGGCAAACCGGGACTAGCGGGAAAAGAGACCCAGTACTTC.

In its sample, this clone was seen a few times. The genes are TRBV10-3 and TRBJ2-2, with 8 bases identical to TRBD2. The J segment lost 2 bases and the V segment lost 10 bases, leaving 12 bases of the junction unmatched. This CDR3 contains 16 residues. Germline loops: CDR1 ENHRY, CDR2 SYGVKD. The CDR3 is CATEPEGTSNTGELFF. The DNA of the CDR3 is TGTGCCACCGAGCCCGAAGGGACTAGTAACACCGGGGAGCTGTTTTTT.

The chain links TRBV2 to TRBJ1-5; 8 bases line up with TRBD1. V was clipped by 7 bases and J by 4 bases; unmatched bases: 12. Germline CDR1 reads SNHLY; CDR2 reads FYNNEI. The CDR3 totals 16 residues. CDR3 sequence (DNA): TGTGCCAGCACCCCGGACAGGGAGCGAGGGAATCAGCCCCAGCATTTT. The encoded protein is CASTPDRERGNQPQHF.

There are a few counts of this clone. This rearrangement joins TRBV30 to TRBJ2-1; D perhaps matches TRBD1 (6 bases). The length of the CDR3 is 11 residues. Germline V gene lookup returns CDR1 GTSNPN and CDR2 SVGIG (reference sequence). The V end lost 1 base, the J end lost 9 bases, and 7 bases lay between the germline ends. CDR3 nucleotide sequence: TGTGCCTGGAGTGGACAGGTTGAGCAGTTCTTC. Its protein is CAWSGQVEQFF.